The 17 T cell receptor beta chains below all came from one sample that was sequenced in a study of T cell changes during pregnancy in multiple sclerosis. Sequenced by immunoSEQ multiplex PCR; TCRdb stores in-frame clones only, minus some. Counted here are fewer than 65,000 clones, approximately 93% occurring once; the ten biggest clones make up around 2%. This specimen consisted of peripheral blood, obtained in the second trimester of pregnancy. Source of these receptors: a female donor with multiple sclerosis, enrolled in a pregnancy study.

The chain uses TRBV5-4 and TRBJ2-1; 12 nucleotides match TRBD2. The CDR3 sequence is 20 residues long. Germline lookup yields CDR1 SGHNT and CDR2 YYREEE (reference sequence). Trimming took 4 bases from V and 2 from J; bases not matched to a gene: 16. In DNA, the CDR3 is TGTGCCAGCAGCCGCGCCTCTCTGACTAGCGGGAGCCTCACCTACAATGAGCAGTTCTTC. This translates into CASSRASLTSGSLTYNEQFF.

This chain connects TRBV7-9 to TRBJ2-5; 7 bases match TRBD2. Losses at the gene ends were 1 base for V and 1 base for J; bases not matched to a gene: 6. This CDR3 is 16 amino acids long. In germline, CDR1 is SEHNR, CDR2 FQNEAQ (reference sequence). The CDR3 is CASSLVGLAAQETQYF. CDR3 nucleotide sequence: TGTGCCAGCAGCTTAGTTGGGCTAGCGGCCCAAGAGACCCAGTACTTC.

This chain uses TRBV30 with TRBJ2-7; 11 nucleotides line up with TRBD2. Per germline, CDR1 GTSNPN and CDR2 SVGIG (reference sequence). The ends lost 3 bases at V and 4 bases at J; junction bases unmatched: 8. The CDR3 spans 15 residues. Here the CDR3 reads CAWRTTSGSKYEQYF. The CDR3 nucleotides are TGTGCCTGGAGAACCACTAGCGGGAGCAAGTACGAGCAGTACTTC. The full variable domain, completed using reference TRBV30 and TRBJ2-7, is SQTIHQWPATLVQPVGSPLSLECTVEGTSNPNLYWYRQAAGRGLQLLFYSVGIGQISSEVPQNLSASRPQDRQFILSSKKLLLSDSGFYLCAWRTTSGSKYEQYFGPGTRLTVT.

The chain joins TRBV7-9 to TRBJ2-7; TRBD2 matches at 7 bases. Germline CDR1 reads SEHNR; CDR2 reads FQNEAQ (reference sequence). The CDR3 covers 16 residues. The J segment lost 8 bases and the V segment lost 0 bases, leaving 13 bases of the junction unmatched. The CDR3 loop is CASSLARRERGSKQYF. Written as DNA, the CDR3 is TGTGCCAGCAGCTTAGCACGGCGGGAGAGGGGCAGTAAGCAGTACTTC.

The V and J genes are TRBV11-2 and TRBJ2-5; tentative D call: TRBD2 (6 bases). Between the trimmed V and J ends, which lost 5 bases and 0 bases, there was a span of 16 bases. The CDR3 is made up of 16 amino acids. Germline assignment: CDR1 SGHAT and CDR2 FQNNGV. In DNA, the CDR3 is TGTGCCAGCAGCCATCCATCTGGAGGGGACCAAGAGACCCAGTACTTC. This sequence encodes CASSHPSGGDQETQYF.

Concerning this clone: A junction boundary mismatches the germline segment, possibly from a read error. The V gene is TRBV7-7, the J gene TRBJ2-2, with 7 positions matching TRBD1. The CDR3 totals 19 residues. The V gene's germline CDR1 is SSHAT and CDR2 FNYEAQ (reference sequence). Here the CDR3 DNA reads TGTGCTAGCAGCTTGTACAGTACCTGGGACAGCCGAAGTGACGGGGAGCTGTTTTTT. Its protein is CASSLYSTWDSRSDGELFF. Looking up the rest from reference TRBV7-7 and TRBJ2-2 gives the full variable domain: GAGVSQSPRYKVTKRGQDVTLRCDPISSHATLYWYQQALGQGPEFLTYFNYEAQPDKSGLPSDRFSAERPEGSISTLTIQRTEQRDSAMYRCASSLYSTWDSRSDGELFFGEGSRLTVL.

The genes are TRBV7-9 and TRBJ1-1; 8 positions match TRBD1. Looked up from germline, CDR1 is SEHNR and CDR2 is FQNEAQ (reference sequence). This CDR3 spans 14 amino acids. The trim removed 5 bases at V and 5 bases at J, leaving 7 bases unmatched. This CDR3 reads CASSTNRGVTEAFF. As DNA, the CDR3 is TGTGCCAGCAGCACAAACAGGGGGGTGACTGAAGCTTTCTTT.

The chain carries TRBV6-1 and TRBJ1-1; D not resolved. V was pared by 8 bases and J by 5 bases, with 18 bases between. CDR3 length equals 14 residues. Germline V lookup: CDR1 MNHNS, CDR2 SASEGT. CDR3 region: CASLVLGRNTEAFF. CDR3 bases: TGTGCCAGCCTCGTTCTGGGGAGGAATACTGAAGCTTTCTTT.

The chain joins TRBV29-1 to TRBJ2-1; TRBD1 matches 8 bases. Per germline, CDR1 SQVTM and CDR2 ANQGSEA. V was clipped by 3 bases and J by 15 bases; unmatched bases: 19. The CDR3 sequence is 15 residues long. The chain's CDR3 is CSVEFEETGERAPFF. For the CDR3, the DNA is TGCAGCGTTGAGTTTGAAGAGACAGGGGAAAGAGCACCGTTCTTC.

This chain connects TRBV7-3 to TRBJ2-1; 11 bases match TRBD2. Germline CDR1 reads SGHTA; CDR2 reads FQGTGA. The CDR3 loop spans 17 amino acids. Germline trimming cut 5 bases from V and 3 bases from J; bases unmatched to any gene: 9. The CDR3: CASSQKTGTSGYNEQFF. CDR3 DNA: TGTGCCAGCAGCCAAAAGACCGGGACTAGCGGCTACAATGAGCAGTTCTTC. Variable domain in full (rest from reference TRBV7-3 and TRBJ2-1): GAGVSQTPSNKVTEKGKYVELRCDPISGHTALYWYRQSLGQGPEFLIYFQGTGAADDSGLPNDRFFAVRPEGSVSTLKIQRTERGDSAVYLCASSQKTGTSGYNEQFFGPGTRLTVL.

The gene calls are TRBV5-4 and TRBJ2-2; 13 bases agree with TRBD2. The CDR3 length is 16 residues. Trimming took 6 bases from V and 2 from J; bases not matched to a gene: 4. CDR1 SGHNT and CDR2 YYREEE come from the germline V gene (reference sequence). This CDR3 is CASTPGLAGNTGELFF. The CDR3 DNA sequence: TGTGCCAGCACCCCGGGACTAGCGGGAAACACCGGGGAGCTGTTTTTT.

CDR3 coding DNA: TGTGCCAGCAGTTTAGGAGGCGTCTCTGGAAACACCATATATTTT. It encodes CASSLGGVSGNTIYF. The chain carries TRBV27 and TRBJ1-3; no firm D call. Germline CDR1 and CDR2: MNHEY and SMNVEV (reference sequence). Trimming took 2 bases from V and 0 from J, leaving 8 bases between them. The length of the CDR3 is 15 residues.

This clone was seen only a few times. The CDR3 DNA sequence: TGTGCCAGCAGTGACTCGGAGCGGGAGGGCCCAGATACGCAGTATTTT. This gives the protein CASSDSEREGPDTQYF. The gene calls are TRBV6-4 and TRBJ2-3, with 10 bases that match TRBD2. This CDR3 has 16 residues. The V gene's germline CDR1 is MRHNA and CDR2 SNTAGT. Losses at the gene ends were 0 bases for V and 4 bases for J; bases not matched to a gene: 4.

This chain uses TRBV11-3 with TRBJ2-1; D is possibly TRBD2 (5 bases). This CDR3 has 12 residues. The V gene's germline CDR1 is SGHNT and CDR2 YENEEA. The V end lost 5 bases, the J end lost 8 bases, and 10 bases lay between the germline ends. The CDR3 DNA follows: TGTGCCAGCAGCCGGGATCTGGATGAGCAGTTCTTC. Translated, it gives CASSRDLDEQFF. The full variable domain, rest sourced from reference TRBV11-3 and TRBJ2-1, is EAGVVQSPRYKIIEKKQPVAFWCNPISGHNTLYWYLQNLGQGPELLIRYENEEAVDDSQLPKDRFSAERLKGVDSTLKIQPAELGDSAVYLCASSRDLDEQFFGPGTRLTVL.

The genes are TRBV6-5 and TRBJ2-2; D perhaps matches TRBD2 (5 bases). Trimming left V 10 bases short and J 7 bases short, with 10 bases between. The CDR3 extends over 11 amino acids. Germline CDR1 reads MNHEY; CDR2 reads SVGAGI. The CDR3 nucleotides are TGTGCCACCGAGGGATACGGGGAGCTGTTTTTT. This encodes CATEGYGELFF.

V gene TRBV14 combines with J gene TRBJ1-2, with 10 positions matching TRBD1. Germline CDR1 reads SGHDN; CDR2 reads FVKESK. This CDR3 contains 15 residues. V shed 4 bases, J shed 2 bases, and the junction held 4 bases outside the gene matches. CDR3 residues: CASSLRQGANYGYTF. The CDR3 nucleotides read TGTGCCAGCAGCCTTCGACAGGGGGCGAACTATGGCTACACCTTC. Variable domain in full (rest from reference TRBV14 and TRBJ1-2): EAGVTQFPSHSVIEKGQTVTLRCDPISGHDNLYWYRRVMGKEIKFLLHFVKESKQDESGMPNNRFLAERTGGTYSTLKVQPAELEDSGVYFCASSLRQGANYGYTFGSGTRLTVV.

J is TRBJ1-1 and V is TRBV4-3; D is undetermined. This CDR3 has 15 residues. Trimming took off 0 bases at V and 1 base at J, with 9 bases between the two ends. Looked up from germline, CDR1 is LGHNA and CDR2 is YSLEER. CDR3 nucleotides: TGCGCCAGCAGCCAAGATTCGGGTTGGAACACTGAAGCTTTCTTT. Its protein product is CASSQDSGWNTEAFF.